The sequence of this T cell receptor (beta chain) was determined in a study of long-term antiretroviral therapy in people with HIV. Overall study findings and caveats: Every time point showed a repertoire led by clones expanded before ART. Patients on ART gained diversity, which nonetheless stayed below transplant donor controls.

Post-ART PBMC samples numbered at least two per donor, and pre-ART ones at least one. Every participant with HIV received treatment in the United States. Concerning this clone itself: The antigen is not known.

The CDR3 is made up of 15 amino acids. V shed 6 bases and J shed 2 bases, with 14 bases lying between them. The germline CDR1 and CDR2 sequences are MDHEN and SYDVKM. The assay used was immunoSEQ (version v3.0), run at survey level. Sequencing used immunoSEQ multiplex PCR; TCRdb keeps in-frame clones, though not all of them. The table shows tens of thousands of clones, with about 80% occurring only once. Sequenced material: unsorted PBMCs, taken 1.1 years before starting antiretroviral therapy. The clonotype comes from a woman between 35 and 50 years old with HIV. This chain uses TRBV28 with TRBJ1-5; TRBD1 is a possible D gene (6 bases). The CDR3 DNA is TGTGCCAGCAGCCTAAGGGGGGAGCGCAATCAGCCCCAGCATTTT. As protein: CASSLRGERNQPQHF.